This T cell receptor (beta chain) was identified during a study of human CD4 T cells and Enterobacteriaceae (dated by TCRdb to 2018 to 2020). Results and caveats for the whole study, not just this receptor: Compared with specific clonotypes, broadly cross-reactive clonotypes seemed more expanded ex vivo, with 11 of 19 and 21 of 34 falling in the top 5%. The only basis for inferring the reactivity of ex vivo clonotypes was matching nucleotide sequences to CFSE-low cultures from the same donors.

Ex vivo total memory CD4+ samples were sequenced at deep level, with detection sensitivity of one cell in 200,000. The QIAamp DNA Micro Kit was used to extract genomic DNA from cell pellets, and spectrophotometry was used to check the DNA quantity and purity. Amplification of TCR Vbeta CDR3 regions was performed with the immunoSEQ multiplex PCR assay. Sequencing of amplicons was performed on the Illumina HiSeq platform. Retrieved sequences were 87 nucleotides long and contained the CDR3 region. Processing in the source paper ran as follows. A clonotype was defined as a unique productive TCR Vbeta nucleotide sequence and was quantified by productive template frequency from ImmunoSEQ Analyzer V3.0. A threshold at the top 5th percentile of each frequency-ranked repertoire was used to define expanded clonotypes. Repertoire overlap was calculated as Chao-Jaccard using the R package fossil and displayed by nonmetric multidimensional scaling using the R package MASS. In its TCRdb copy, this immuneACCESS table keeps in-frame sequences only and misses some clones. Where compared with another copy, unresolved V genes explain less than half of these, and the others have no known cause. That table furnishes V, J and clone size, whereas the DNA furnished D and trimming. The sample table contains approximately 26,000 clones; only one count was recorded for roughly 80% of them. Clones ranked in the top ten supply approximately 0.95% of the sample.

Memory CD4+ T cells were FACS-sorted on a FACSAria III to over 95% purity as all CD4+ cells other than CD45RA+CCR7+CD95- naive cells. Blood from healthy donors came from blood donation centers in Switzerland. Positive selection with CD4 and CD14 magnetic microbeads was used to enrich total CD4+ T cells and monocytes. CD8+, CD14+, CD16+, CD56+, CD19+ and CD25-bright cells were excluded prior to sorting. In two blood donors, total memory CD4+ T cells were sequenced directly ex vivo to assess in vivo expansion of bacteria-reactive clonotypes. Peripheral blood mononuclear cells were isolated from donor blood using Ficoll-Paque Plus. As regards this clone: Its recognized antigen is unknown. No quality values exist for individual bases; no much larger clone is one base distant.

This sequence originates from a human donor in good health. The sequenced sample consisted of memory CD4+ T cells from blood. This sample's cell subset or site label indicates: total memory CD4 T cells sorted directly ex vivo, unstimulated.

The DNA is as follows: TGCGCCAGCAGCTTGGGCGGGGACAGGGGAGAGACCCAGTACTTC. This translates into CASSLGGDRGETQYF. The chain employs TRBV5-1 and TRBJ2-5, with 10 bases in between that match TRBD1. Reading the germline V gene gives CDR1 SGHRS and CDR2 YFSETQ. V is cut back by 0 bases and J by 4 bases, with 3 bases in the junction unmatched. Its CDR3 holds 15 amino acids, cysteine through phenylalanine. The DNA shown is the 45-base CDR3, in frame from base 1.